This T cell receptor (beta chain) is drawn from a study of CD8 T cells in ankylosing spondylitis. It was by quantitative 5'-RACE with molecular barcodes that TCR beta libraries were made. A single record per CDR3 protein comes from TCRdb applying MiXCR to the 5' RACE reads. Among around 300,000 distinct CDR3 sequences, 14% to 15% were seen once, and the ten largest hold less than 1.1%. The V and J ends lost 4 bases and 5 bases respectively, with 11 bases between them. Germline values: CDR1 SEHNR, CDR2 FQNEAQ (reference sequence). The CDR3 consists of 14 residues. This clonotype occurred many times. This sequence was found in a male donor with ankylosing spondylitis or in good health (not recorded which). The sample comprised blood, either unsorted or a sorted T cell fraction (not recorded which). The chain uses TRBV7-9 and TRBJ1-4, with D uncertain. CDR3: CASSSGRLNEKLFF. CDR3 bases: TGTGCCAGCAGCTCTGGACGGCTAAATGAAAAACTGTTTTTT. Full variable domain (remainder filled in from reference TRBV7-9 and TRBJ1-4): DTGVSQNPRHKITKRGQNVTFRCDPISEHNRLYWYRQTLGQGPEFLTYFQNEAQLEKSRLLSDRFSAERPKGSFSTLEIQRTEQGDSAMYLCASSSGRLNEKLFFGSGTQLSVL.